Listed below are T cell receptor beta chains from one sample, sequenced in a study of circulating CD8 cells and anti-PD-1 response in melanoma. One entry per CDR3 protein results from TCRdb running MiXCR on the reads. The sample lists 350 to 450 distinct CDR3 sequences, over 12% occurring once. The sequencing used CD8+ T cells from PBMCs, collected at baseline or after one month of anti-PD-1 therapy (not recorded which). These TCRs come from a human donor with melanoma. The donor label of this sample is uncertain. Some clones in this sample may be carry-over from other donors' samples. Each CDR3 is given with its conserved first and last residue. The order of the fields is J gene, V gene, CDR3 length, CDR3 protein.

TRBJ2-3	TRBV28	12	CASTPPRGTQYF
TRBJ2-7	TRBV11-2	14	CASSQPNREYEQYF